This passage covers 12 T cell receptor beta chains from one sample sequenced in a study of OX40 agonist ivuxolimab in advanced cancers. Sequencing was performed with immunoSEQ multiplex PCR; in TCRdb, only in-frame clones are kept and a portion is missing. The table has tens of thousands of clones, approximately 94% seen once; the top ten hold roughly 14%. The sequenced sample was CD4+ or CD8+ T cells sorted from blood, obtained in a trial of the OX40 agonist ivuxolimab. All receptors come from an adult with an advanced solid tumor such as melanoma, head and neck, liver or kidney cancer.

The J gene is TRBJ2-5, the V gene TRBV10-3; TRBD1 aligns across 10 bases. The CDR3 length is 16 residues. The V segment lost 2 bases and the J segment 5 bases; nucleotides outside the gene matches: 8. Germline CDR1 and CDR2: ENHRY and SYGVKD. CDR3: CAISEPGTGAVETQYF. The CDR3 nucleotides read TGTGCCATCAGTGAGCCGGGGACAGGGGCCGTGGAGACCCAGTACTTC.

This clone was observed a single time. The genes are TRBV19 and TRBJ2-7; TRBD1 or TRBD2 may be the D gene (5 bases each). This CDR3 comprises 14 residues. Trimming took 9 bases from V and 2 from J, leaving 17 bases between them. Germline loops: CDR1 LNHDA, CDR2 SQIVND (reference sequence). CDR3 loop: CASSYGGPTYEQYF. Written as DNA, the CDR3 is TGTGCCAGCTCTTATGGGGGACCCACCTACGAGCAGTACTTC.

This clone was counted between two and nine times. The chain links TRBV4-1 to TRBJ1-4; a possible D gene is TRBD1 (5 bases). The germline V and J ends were trimmed by 8 bases and 8 bases, with 15 bases remaining between them. CDR3 length: 13 amino acids. Looked up from germline, CDR1 is MGHRA and CDR2 is YSYEKL. The CDR3 region is CASVGQRGEKLFF. The CDR3 region has the DNA TGCGCCAGCGTGGGGCAACGGGGGGAAAAACTGTTTTTT.

The chain uses TRBV7-9 and TRBJ1-2; D gene ambiguous. Trimming cost V 5 bases and J 3 bases, with 19 bases left between them. Germline assignment: CDR1 SEHNR and CDR2 FQNEAQ (reference sequence). CDR3 length equals 16 residues. The CDR3 DNA reads as TGTGCCAGCAGCGAGTGGGTGGTGCAAACTCACTATGGCTACACCTTC. Amino acid sequence: CASSEWVVQTHYGYTF.

The gene calls are TRBV27 and TRBJ2-5, with D perhaps matching TRBD2 (6 bases). The V gene's germline CDR1 is MNHEY and CDR2 SMNVEV (reference sequence). The CDR3 sequence is 15 residues long. V lost 6 bases, J lost 5 bases, and 19 bases lay in between. The CDR3 DNA follows: TGTGCCAGCAGGCCTCTGACTAGTATGGGCGAGACCCAGTACTTC. Encoded protein: CASRPLTSMGETQYF.

V usage is TRBV9 and J usage is TRBJ1-1; D might be TRBD1 (5 bases). The CDR3 contains 14 residues. Germline assignment: CDR1 SGDLS and CDR2 YYNGEE. V was shortened by 0 bases and J by 5 bases, with 11 bases between the two germline ends. CDR3 region: CASSVAGGETEAFF. CDR3 nucleotide sequence: TGTGCCAGCAGCGTAGCTGGGGGGGAGACTGAAGCTTTCTTT.

The chain couples TRBV19 to TRBJ2-7; TRBD1 matches 8 bases. There are 15 residues in the CDR3. Germline V CDR1 and CDR2: LNHDA, SQIVND (reference sequence). V lost 2 bases, J lost 4 bases, and 7 bases stayed unmatched. CDR3 DNA sequence: TGTGCCAGTAGTATACTCCGACAGGGGAGGTACGAGCAGTACTTC. This sequence encodes CASSILRQGRYEQYF. Full variable domain (missing parts from reference TRBV19 and TRBJ2-7): DGGITQSPKYLFRKEGQNVTLSCEQNLNHDAMYWYRQDPGQGLRLIYYSQIVNDFQKGDIAEGYSVSREKKESFPLTVTSAQKNPTAFYLCASSILRQGRYEQYFGPGTRLTVT.

This clone was detected a few times. This sequence joins TRBV19 and TRBJ1-1; D remains ambiguous. Germline CDR1 LNHDA, CDR2 SQIVND (reference sequence). The CDR3 covers 16 residues. Trimming removed 6 bases at V and 0 bases at J, with 17 bases between. CDR3 nucleotides: TGTGCCAGTAGGCCCGCGGGTGGGAATTTGAACACTGAAGCTTTCTTT. This sequence encodes CASRPAGGNLNTEAFF.

The gene calls are TRBV6-5 and TRBJ2-7; tentative D call: TRBD1 (5 bases). The CDR3 length is 14 residues. Between the trimmed V and J ends, which lost 2 bases and 3 bases, there was a span of 11 bases. CDR1 is MNHEY and CDR2 is SVGAGI in the germline V gene. In nucleotides, the CDR3 is TGTGCCAGCAGTTACGGGGCTGCGCACTACGAGCAGTACTTC. Translating gives CASSYGAAHYEQYF.

This chain connects TRBV27 to TRBJ1-4; D not certain. This CDR3 is 13 amino acids long. The germline CDR1 and CDR2 sequences are MNHEY and SMNVEV (reference sequence). Deletions cut 7 bases from V and 7 bases from J, with 13 bases between. DNA for the CDR3: TGTGCCAGCAAGGAACAGTCTCGTGAAAAACTGTTTTTT. It specifies CASKEQSREKLFF.

There are a few counts of this clone. The chain joins TRBV19 to TRBJ1-1; D is ambiguous. V was cut by 3 bases and J by 4 bases, with 6 bases left in between. Germline CDR1 LNHDA, CDR2 SQIVND (reference sequence). The CDR3 has 12 residues. CDR3: CASSMAVTEAFF. The CDR3 coding sequence is TGTGCCAGTAGTATGGCGGTCACTGAAGCTTTCTTT.

J is TRBJ2-5 and V is TRBV4-1; 7 positions match TRBD1. With V trimmed by 4 bases and J by 2 bases, 7 bases remained unmatched. CDR1 and CDR2 from the germline V gene are MGHRA and YSYEKL. The CDR3 is 15 residues long. The CDR3 nucleotides read TGCGCCAGCAGCCCTCCGGGACAGCAACAAGAGACCCAGTACTTC. Translating it yields CASSPPGQQQETQYF.